Listed here are 4 T cell receptor beta chains from one sample, sequenced in a study of T cells in Graves' hyperthyroidism and ophthalmopathy. Amplified TCR beta CDR3 regions derived from RNA transcripts. First-round RT-PCR with HTBI primers amplified the TCR CDR3 region. TCRdb called the multiplex PCR reads again in MiXCR, with one record for every CDR3 protein. The sample lists hundreds of thousands of distinct CDR3 sequences, roughly 37% occurring once. The sample taken for sequencing was blood. These receptors were taken from a man in his late teens or twenties with Graves' hyperthyroidism.

The chain uses TRBV12-3 or TRBV12-4 and TRBJ2-5, with 11 bases that match TRBD1. V lost 5 bases to trimming and J lost 0 bases; unmatched junction nucleotides: 5. The CDR3 spans 16 residues. The CDR3 loop reads CASSGQGAYHQETQYF. CDR3 bases: TGTGCCAGCAGTGGACAGGGGGCGTATCACCAAGAGACCCAGTACTTC.

Regarding this clonotype: Mismatch with germline at one junction end may stem from a read error. The chain joins TRBV5-1 to TRBJ1-3; D is uncertain. Germline V gives CDR1 SGHRS, CDR2 YFSETQ. This CDR3 has 12 amino acids. Here the CDR3 reads CASSLAGDTIYF. CDR3 bases: TGTGCCAGCAGCTTGGCCGGGGACACCATATATTTT.

This clonotype has more than one count but fewer than ten. At one of its ends the junction is not consistent with the germline gene, which may arise from a read error. This chain uses TRBV4-1 with TRBJ2-2; TRBD1 might be the D (5 bases). This CDR3 is 15 amino acids long. CDR1 and CDR2 (germline): MGHRA, YSYEKL. The CDR3 bases are TGTGCCAGCCTCCCGGGTAGGGGTGTCACCGGGGAGCTGTTTTTT. Protein: CASLPGRGVTGELFF.

This clonotype has a count of ten or more. The chain employs TRBV6-5 and TRBJ2-5, with TRBD1 as a possible D gene (5 bases). Germline CDR1 is MNHEY and CDR2 is SVGAGI. Trimming took off 6 bases at V and 5 bases at J, with 16 bases between the two ends. This CDR3 region has 14 residues. The CDR3 protein is CASSWVTQGETQYF. In DNA form, the CDR3 reads TGTGCCAGCAGCTGGGTGACTCAGGGTGAGACCCAGTACTTC.